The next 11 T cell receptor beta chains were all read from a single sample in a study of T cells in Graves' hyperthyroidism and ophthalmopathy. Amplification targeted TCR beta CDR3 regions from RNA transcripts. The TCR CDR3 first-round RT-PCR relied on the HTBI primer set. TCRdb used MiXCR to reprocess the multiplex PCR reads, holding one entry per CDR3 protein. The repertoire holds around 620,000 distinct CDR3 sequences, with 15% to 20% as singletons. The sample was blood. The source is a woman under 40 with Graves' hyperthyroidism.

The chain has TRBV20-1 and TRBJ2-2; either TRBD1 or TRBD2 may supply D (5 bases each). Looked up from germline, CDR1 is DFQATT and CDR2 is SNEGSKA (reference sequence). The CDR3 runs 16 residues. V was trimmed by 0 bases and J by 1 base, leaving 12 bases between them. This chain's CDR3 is CSARDVGTLNTGELFF. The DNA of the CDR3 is TGCAGTGCTAGAGATGTCGGGACCCTGAACACCGGGGAGCTGTTTTTT.

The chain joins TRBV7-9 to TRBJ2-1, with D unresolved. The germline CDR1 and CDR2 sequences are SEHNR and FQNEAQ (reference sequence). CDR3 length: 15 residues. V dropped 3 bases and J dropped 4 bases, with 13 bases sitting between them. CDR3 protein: CASSFGGAVYNEQFF. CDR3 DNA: TGTGCCAGCAGCTTTGGCGGTGCGGTTTACAATGAGCAGTTCTTC.

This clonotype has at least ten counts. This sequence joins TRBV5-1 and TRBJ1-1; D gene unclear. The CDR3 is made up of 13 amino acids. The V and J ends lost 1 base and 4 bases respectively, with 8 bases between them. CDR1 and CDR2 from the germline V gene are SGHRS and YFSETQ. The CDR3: CASSLWGSTEAFF. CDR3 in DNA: TGCGCCAGCAGCTTGTGGGGAAGCACTGAAGCTTTCTTT.

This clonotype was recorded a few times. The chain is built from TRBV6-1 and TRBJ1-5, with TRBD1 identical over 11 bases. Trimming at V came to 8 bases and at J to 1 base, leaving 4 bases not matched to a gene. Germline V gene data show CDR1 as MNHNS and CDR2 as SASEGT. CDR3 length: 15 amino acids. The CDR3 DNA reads TGTGCCAGCGGAGGGGACAGGGGGAGCAATCAGCCCCAGCATTTT. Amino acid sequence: CASGGDRGSNQPQHF.

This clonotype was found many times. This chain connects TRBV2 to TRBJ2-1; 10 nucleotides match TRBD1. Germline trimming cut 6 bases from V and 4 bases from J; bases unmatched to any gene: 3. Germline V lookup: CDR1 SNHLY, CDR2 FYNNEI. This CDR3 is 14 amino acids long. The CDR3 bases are TGTGCCAGCAGGACAGGGGGCGGGTACAATGAGCAGTTCTTC. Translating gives CASRTGGGYNEQFF.

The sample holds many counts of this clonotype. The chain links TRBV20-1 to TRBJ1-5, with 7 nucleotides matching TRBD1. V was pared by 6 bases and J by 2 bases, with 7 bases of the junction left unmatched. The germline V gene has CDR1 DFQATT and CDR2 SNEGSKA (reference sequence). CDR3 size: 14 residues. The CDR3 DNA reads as TGCAGTGCCTCGACAGGGCAACGCAATCAGCCCCAGCATTTT. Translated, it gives CSASTGQRNQPQHF.

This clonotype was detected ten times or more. This chain's CDR3 is CASSSDWGDEQFF. CDR3 in DNA: TGTGCCAGCAGCTCGGACTGGGGAGATGAGCAGTTCTTC. The rearrangement links TRBV11-3 to TRBJ2-1; the D gene is possibly TRBD2 (5 bases). The CDR3 sequence is 13 residues long. From germline, CDR1 is SGHNT and CDR2 YENEEA. V lost 4 bases, J lost 8 bases, and 12 bases lay in between.

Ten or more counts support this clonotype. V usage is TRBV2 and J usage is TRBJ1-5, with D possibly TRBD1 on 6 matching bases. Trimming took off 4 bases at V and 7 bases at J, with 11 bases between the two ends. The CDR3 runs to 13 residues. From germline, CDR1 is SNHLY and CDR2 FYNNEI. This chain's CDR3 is CASSVGGQQPQHF. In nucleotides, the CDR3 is TGTGCCAGCAGTGTTGGGGGGCAACAGCCCCAGCATTTT.

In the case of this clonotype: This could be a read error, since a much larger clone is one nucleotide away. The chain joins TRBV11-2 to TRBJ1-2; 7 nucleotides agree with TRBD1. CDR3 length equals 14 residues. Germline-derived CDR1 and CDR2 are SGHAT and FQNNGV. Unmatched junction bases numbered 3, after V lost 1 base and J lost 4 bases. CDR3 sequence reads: CASSLVAGGYGYTF. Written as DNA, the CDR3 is TGTGCCAGCAGCTTAGTTGCAGGGGGCTATGGCTACACCTTC.

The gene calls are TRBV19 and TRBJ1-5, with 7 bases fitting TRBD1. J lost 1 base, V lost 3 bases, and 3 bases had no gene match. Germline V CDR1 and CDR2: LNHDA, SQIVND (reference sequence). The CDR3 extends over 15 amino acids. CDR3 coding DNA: TGTGCCAGTAGTATGGGGGGACAGAGCAATCAGCCCCAGCATTTT. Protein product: CASSMGGQSNQPQHF.

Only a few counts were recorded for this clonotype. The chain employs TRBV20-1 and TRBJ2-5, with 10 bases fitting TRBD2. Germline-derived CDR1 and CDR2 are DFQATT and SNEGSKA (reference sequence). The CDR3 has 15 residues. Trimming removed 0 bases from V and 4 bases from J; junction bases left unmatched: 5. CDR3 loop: CSARESGRAVETQYF. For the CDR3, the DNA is TGCAGTGCTAGAGAGAGCGGGAGGGCCGTAGAGACCCAGTACTTC.